What follows are 6 T cell receptor beta chains derived from one specimen sequenced in a study of Ad26.COV2.S vaccination and SARS-CoV-2 variants (dated by TCRdb to about 2021). The library was obtained by the immunoSEQ multiplex PCR assay. TCRdb took this table from immuneACCESS and kept in-frame rearrangements with V and J called. Such tables lack part of the clones; where checked against another copy, unresolved V genes explain under half of the gap, and the rest is unexplained. Within this sample are roughly 680,000 clones, with around 89% of them counted one time only. In total, the top ten clones hold approximately 1.5% of the sample. The sample's treatment or condition label, decoded: around 19 received Ad26.COV2.S at low or high dose, single or two shots; 5 received placebo; per-sample allocation not given. For vaccine and placebo recipients, the sequenced repertoires came from samples collected on day 63 after the first injection.

The sample in question was peripheral blood, obtained in a trial of Ad26.COV2.S vaccine versus placebo. The receptors derive from a person aged 18-60 years who received the Ad26.COV2.S COVID-19 vaccine or a placebo.

The CDR3 loop reads CASSSSGLGAETQYF. DNA of the CDR3: TGCGCCAGCAGCTCTTCGGGACTAGGGGCGGAGACCCAGTACTTC. The rearrangement uses TRBV5-1 and TRBJ2-5, with TRBD2 matching 8 bases. This CDR3 comprises 15 residues. V lost 3 bases and J lost 5; bases outside the gene matches: 9. CDR1 and CDR2 from the germline V gene are SGHRS and YFSETQ.

The V gene is TRBV9, the J gene TRBJ1-1, with 7 bases fitting TRBD1. The CDR3 contains 13 residues. With V trimmed by 0 bases and J by 8 bases, 4 bases remained unmatched. Germline V gene sequence: CDR1 SGDLS, CDR2 YYNGEE. The CDR3 sequence is CASSVDKGAEAFF. The CDR3 DNA sequence: TGTGCCAGCAGCGTAGACAAGGGGGCGGAAGCTTTCTTT.

The genes are TRBV19 and TRBJ1-5; tentative D call: TRBD1 (6 bases). CDR3 length: 15 amino acids. Germline-derived CDR1 and CDR2 are LNHDA and SQIVND (reference sequence). Trimming removed 4 bases at V and 7 bases at J, with 17 bases between. As DNA, the CDR3 is TGTGCCAGTAGTAACCTAGGACAGCCTCGGCAGCCCCAGCATTTT. Translation: CASSNLGQPRQPQHF.

The chain joins TRBV3-1 (or the pseudogene TRBV3-2) to TRBJ2-6, with D unresolved. This CDR3 spans 13 amino acids. Germline-derived CDR1 and CDR2 are LGHDT and YNNKEL (reference sequence). V was cut by 8 bases and J by 4 bases, with 9 bases left in between. In nucleotides, the CDR3 is TGTGCCAGCTGGAACTTCGGGGCCAACGTCCTGACTTTC. It translates to CASWNFGANVLTF.

There are a few counts of this clone. The rearrangement uses TRBV7-2 and TRBJ2-3; D is uncertain. CDR3 size: 15 residues. Germline V lookup: CDR1 SGHTA, CDR2 FQGNSA. V lost 1 base to trimming and J lost 3 bases, with 11 bases between them. The DNA of the CDR3 is TGTGCCAGCAGCTTAGGTACGACTCGGACAGATACGCAGTATTTT. It is translated as CASSLGTTRTDTQYF.

The CDR3 DNA sequence: TGTGCCAGCAGTCTACAGGGTGCCTTTTCACCCCTCCACTTT. Translating it yields CASSLQGAFSPLHF. The J gene is TRBJ1-6, the V gene TRBV6-6, with a tentative D call TRBD1 (6 bases). CDR3 length: 14 amino acids. The germline V and J ends were trimmed by 5 bases and 9 bases, with 14 bases remaining between them. CDR1 and CDR2 (germline): MNHNY, SVGAGI (reference sequence).